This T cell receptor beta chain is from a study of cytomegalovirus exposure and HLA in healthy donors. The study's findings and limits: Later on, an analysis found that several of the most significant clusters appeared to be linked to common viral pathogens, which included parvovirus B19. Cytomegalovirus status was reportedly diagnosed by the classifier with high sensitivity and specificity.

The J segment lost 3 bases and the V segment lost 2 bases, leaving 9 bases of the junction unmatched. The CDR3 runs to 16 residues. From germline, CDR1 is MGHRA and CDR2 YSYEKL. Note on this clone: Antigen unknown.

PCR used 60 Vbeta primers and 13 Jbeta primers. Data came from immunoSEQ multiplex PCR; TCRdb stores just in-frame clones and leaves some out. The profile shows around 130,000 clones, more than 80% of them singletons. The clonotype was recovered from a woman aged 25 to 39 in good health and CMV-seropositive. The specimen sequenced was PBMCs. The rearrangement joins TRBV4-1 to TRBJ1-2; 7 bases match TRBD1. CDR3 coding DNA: TGCGCCAGCAGCCAACTACAAAGGGGGCTCGACTATGGCTACACCTTC. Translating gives CASSQLQRGLDYGYTF.